The 29 T cell receptor beta chains below all came from one sample that was sequenced in a study of OX40 agonist ivuxolimab in advanced cancers. The library was generated by the immunoSEQ multiplex PCR assay. TCRdb obtained this table from immuneACCESS and retained in-frame rearrangements with V and J assigned. These tables miss some clones; where compared with another copy, unresolved V genes account for less than half of the shortfall, and the remainder is unexplained. This sample has about 43,000 clones in its table, and about 90% of those were observed once. The top ten hold less than 35% of the sample. The input for sequencing was CD4+ or CD8+ T cells sorted from blood, taken in a trial of the OX40 agonist ivuxolimab. The receptors originated from an adult with an advanced solid tumor such as melanoma, head and neck, liver or kidney cancer.

The chain combines TRBV18 with TRBJ2-2; weak D call: TRBD2 (5 bases). Looked up from germline, CDR1 is KGHSH and CDR2 is LQKENI. CDR3 length: 18 amino acids. The V end was cut by 1 base, the J end by 1 base, with 16 bases between. CDR3 sequence (DNA): TGTGCCAGCTCACCACATGCCCCGGACTCCCAGAACACCGGGGAGCTGTTTTTT. Translation: CASSPHAPDSQNTGELFF.

This sequence joins TRBV29-1 and TRBJ2-5, with D hard to call. The CDR3 is 13 amino acids. The V end lost 3 bases, the J end lost 5 bases, and 13 bases lay between the germline ends. Germline-derived CDR1 and CDR2 are SQVTM and ANQGSEA. The CDR3 region has the DNA TGCAGCGTTGACCCGGGTATGCGGGAGACCCAGTACTTC. Translated, it gives CSVDPGMRETQYF. Using reference TRBV29-1 and TRBJ2-5 for the parts outside the CDR3, the full variable domain is SAVISQKPSRDICQRGTSLTIQCQVDSQVTMMFWYRQQPGQSLTLIATANQGSEATYESGFVIDKFPISRPNLTFSTLTVSNMSPEDSSIYLCSVDPGMRETQYFGPGTRLLVL.

This clone was observed a handful of times. V is TRBV2 and J is TRBJ1-1; D is unclear. Germline V CDR1 and CDR2: SNHLY, FYNNEI. The V end was cut by 5 bases, the J end by 5 bases, with 15 bases between. This CDR3 has 14 amino acids. The CDR3 here is CASSLQARETEAFF. As DNA, the CDR3 is TGTGCCAGCAGTCTCCAAGCCCGGGAGACTGAAGCTTTCTTT.

This chain uses TRBV15 with TRBJ1-5; 9 positions match TRBD1. V shed 1 base and J 3 bases; nucleotides not matched to a gene: 10. CDR1 is LNHNV and CDR2 is YYDKDF in the germline V gene (reference sequence). This CDR3 spans 18 amino acids. CDR3 nucleotide sequence: TGTGCCACCAGCAGAGCGAACAGGGGGCGAGTGAACAATCAGCCCCAGCATTTT. Protein product: CATSRANRGRVNNQPQHF.

The rearrangement links TRBV5-1 to TRBJ1-4, with no clear D. This CDR3 has 14 amino acids. CDR1 is SGHRS, CDR2 YFSETQ, per germline. Between the trimmed V and J ends, which lost 0 bases and 0 bases, there was a span of 3 bases. This chain's CDR3 is CASSLGPTNEKLFF. DNA of the CDR3: TGCGCCAGCAGCTTGGGGCCAACTAATGAAAAACTGTTTTTT.

This clone was recorded once. This chain uses TRBV7-2 with TRBJ2-7; D is undetermined. From germline, CDR1 is SGHTA and CDR2 FQGNSA. The CDR3 extends over 14 amino acids. V gave up 5 bases and J gave up 2 bases, with 13 bases separating them. In nucleotides, the CDR3 is TGTGCCAGCAGCCCCGCCCGGACCGCCTACGAGCAGTACTTC. Its protein is CASSPARTAYEQYF. Based on the CDR3 plus reference TRBV7-2 and TRBJ2-7, the full variable domain is GAGVSQSPSNKVTEKGKDVELRCDPISGHTALYWYRQSLGQGLEFLIYFQGNSAPDKSGLPSDRFSAERTGGSVSTLTIQRTQQEDSAVYLCASSPARTAYEQYFGPGTRLTVT.

This chain links TRBV6-1 with TRBJ2-2, with D unresolved. This CDR3 has 13 amino acids. V was cut by 8 bases and J by 2 bases, with 9 bases left in between. The germline V gene encodes CDR1 MNHNS and CDR2 SASEGT. CDR3 DNA sequence: TGTGCCAGCCTCTGGGATAACACCGGGGAGCTGTTTTTT. It translates to CASLWDNTGELFF.

The J gene is TRBJ1-2, the V gene TRBV7-9; D is uncertain. The CDR3 sequence is 11 residues long. Trimming pared 5 bases from V and 7 bases from J, leaving 8 bases between. Germline CDR1 is SEHNR and CDR2 is FQNEAQ (reference sequence). Here the CDR3 DNA reads TGTGCCAGCAGCCCCACCCGTGGCTACACCTTC. Protein: CASSPTRGYTF.

V usage is TRBV19 and J usage is TRBJ1-5; TRBD1 agrees at 8 bases. CDR1 is LNHDA, CDR2 SQIVND, per germline (reference sequence). J lost 2 bases, V lost 5 bases, and 5 bases had no gene match. The CDR3 contains 15 residues. The CDR3 nucleotides read TGTGCCAGTAGTGGTGGGACAGGAGGCAATCAGCCCCAGCATTTT. As protein: CASSGGTGGNQPQHF.

The chain links TRBV29-1 to TRBJ1-2; D is uncertain. V was trimmed by 1 base and J by 7 bases, leaving 13 bases between them. CDR1 and CDR2 from the germline V gene are SQVTM and ANQGSEA. This CDR3 has 13 residues. CDR3 nucleotides: TGCAGCGTTGAAGTGGGGAATAAGGGTGGCTACACCTTC. As protein: CSVEVGNKGGYTF.

The chain recombines TRBV30 with TRBJ1-2, with D possibly being TRBD1 (5 bases). This CDR3 contains 14 residues. V was clipped by 3 bases and J by 3 bases, with 14 bases between them. From germline, CDR1 is GTSNPN and CDR2 SVGIG (reference sequence). The CDR3 DNA sequence: TGTGCCTGGAGAGGGCGTGGGGCAGACTATGGCTACACCTTC. Translated, it gives CAWRGRGADYGYTF.

This rearrangement joins TRBV25-1 to TRBJ1-2; 7 bases are a match to TRBD1. The trim removed 4 bases at V and 1 base at J, leaving 6 bases unmatched. Germline lookup yields CDR1 MGHDK and CDR2 SYGVNS. The CDR3 consists of 15 residues. The CDR3 spells CASSVGQNINYGYTF. The DNA of the CDR3 is TGTGCCAGCAGTGTGGGACAGAACATTAACTATGGCTACACCTTC.

The chain links TRBV7-9 to TRBJ1-2; D gene ambiguous. V dropped 5 bases and J dropped 4 bases, with 11 bases sitting between them. CDR3 length equals 13 residues. Germline V gives CDR1 SEHNR, CDR2 FQNEAQ (reference sequence). This CDR3 is CASSLNLAYGYTF. The CDR3 DNA is TGTGCCAGCAGCCTAAACCTTGCCTATGGCTACACCTTC.

A word on this clone: Other DNA sequences within the sample encode an identical CDR3. This rearrangement joins TRBV19 to TRBJ2-2; D ambiguous. Per germline, CDR1 LNHDA and CDR2 SQIVND (reference sequence). The length of the CDR3 is 14 residues. V was clipped by 8 bases and J by 0 bases, with 10 bases between them. The CDR3 bases are TGTGCCAGTTCGACAACCCCGAACACCGGGGAGCTGTTTTTT. Translating gives CASSTTPNTGELFF.

The V and J genes are TRBV11-2 and TRBJ1-5; no definite D call. Trimming pared 5 bases from V and 7 bases from J, leaving 15 bases between. The CDR3 covers 14 residues. CDR1 is SGHAT, CDR2 FQNNGV, per germline. The CDR3 DNA reads TGTGCCAGCAGCATTGGTCGGGTTGCCCAGCCCCAGCATTTT. This encodes CASSIGRVAQPQHF.

This clone showed up just once. V usage is TRBV7-2 and J usage is TRBJ2-7; 9 bases align to TRBD1. V dropped 1 base and J dropped 1; count of bases not matched to a gene: 2. CDR3 length: 15 residues. The germline gives CDR1 SGHTA, CDR2 FQGNSA. The CDR3 protein is CASSLEDRGSYEQYF. The DNA of the CDR3 is TGTGCCAGCAGCTTAGAGGACAGGGGATCCTACGAGCAGTACTTC.

This chain links TRBV4-1 with TRBJ2-1; no reliable D call. Germline values: CDR1 MGHRA, CDR2 YSYEKL. The V and J ends lost 0 bases and 2 bases respectively, with 8 bases between them. The CDR3 has 15 residues. The CDR3 DNA is TGCGCCAGCAGCCAAGATAGAGGAACCTACAATGAGCAGTTCTTC. Translation gives CASSQDRGTYNEQFF.

The V call is TRBV4-2, the J call TRBJ1-2; D is unresolved. The CDR3 sequence is 14 residues long. CDR1 is LGHNA and CDR2 is YNFKEQ in the germline V gene. V lost 0 bases and J 5 bases, leaving 10 bases between the germline ends. This CDR3 is CASSQDSELYGYTF. DNA for the CDR3: TGTGCCAGCAGCCAAGATTCGGAGCTATATGGCTACACCTTC.

This clone came up a few times. The chain combines TRBV7-9 with TRBJ1-2; D perhaps matches TRBD1 (6 bases). V lost 5 bases and J lost 6, with 16 bases in between. This CDR3 spans 14 amino acids. Germline values: CDR1 SEHNR, CDR2 FQNEAQ (reference sequence). CDR3 nucleotide sequence: TGTGCCAGCAGCCCGGCATCAGGGGAGGATGGCTACACCTTC. It is translated as CASSPASGEDGYTF.

The chain carries TRBV2 and TRBJ1-6; D ambiguous. The germline V gene has CDR1 SNHLY and CDR2 FYNNEI. The CDR3 covers 13 residues. V lost 7 bases, J lost 7 bases, and 11 bases lay in between. This CDR3 reads CASTVPTNSPLHF. CDR3 in DNA: TGTGCCAGCACCGTGCCCACGAATTCACCCCTCCACTTT. The full variable domain, completed using reference TRBV2 and TRBJ1-6, is EPEVTQTPSHQVTQMGQEVILRCVPISNHLYFYWYRQILGQKVEFLVSFYNNEISEKSEIFDDQFSVERPDGSNFTLKIRSTKLEDSAMYFCASTVPTNSPLHFGNGTRLTVT.

The chain recombines TRBV27 with TRBJ2-5; 7 bases align to TRBD2. Unmatched junction bases numbered 5, after V lost 5 bases and J lost 2 bases. The CDR3 totals 14 residues. Germline lookup yields CDR1 MNHEY and CDR2 SMNVEV (reference sequence). The CDR3 DNA sequence: TGTGCCAGCAGTCAACCGGGACTACAAGAGACCCAGTACTTC. Protein sequence: CASSQPGLQETQYF.

J is TRBJ2-7 and V is TRBV5-6, with unresolved D. Germline-derived CDR1 and CDR2 are SGHDT and YYEEEE. CDR3 length: 12 residues. V was cut by 4 bases and J by 4 bases, with 9 bases left in between. CDR3: CASSRNLYEQYF. CDR3 sequence (DNA): TGTGCCAGCAGCCGTAACCTTTACGAGCAGTACTTC.

This sequence joins TRBV5-1 and TRBJ2-1; D uncertain. V shed 4 bases and J shed 2 bases, with 13 bases lying between them. The CDR3 runs to 15 residues. CDR1 is SGHRS and CDR2 is YFSETQ in the germline V gene. The chain's CDR3 is CASSPGGFTYNEQFF. CDR3 sequence (DNA): TGCGCCAGCAGCCCCGGTGGGTTTACCTACAATGAGCAGTTCTTC.

The rearrangement links TRBV9 to TRBJ2-5; 15 nucleotides match TRBD2. Germline CDR1 SGDLS, CDR2 YYNGEE. With V trimmed by 3 bases and J by 5 bases, 8 bases remained unmatched. CDR3 length equals 17 residues. The CDR3 nucleotides read TGTGCCAGCAGCGCGGTGCGTGGACTAGCGGGGGGGGAGACCCAGTACTTC. Protein product: CASSAVRGLAGGETQYF.

This chain links TRBV27 with TRBJ2-7; 8 nucleotides agree with TRBD1. V lost 7 bases to trimming and J lost 4 bases; unmatched junction nucleotides: 15. The CDR3 is made up of 16 amino acids. Germline CDR1 MNHEY, CDR2 SMNVEV (reference sequence). DNA of the CDR3: TGTGCCAGCAAGACGGACAGGGTGGGCACCCGTTACGAGCAGTACTTC. Residues: CASKTDRVGTRYEQYF.

As DNA, the CDR3 is TGTGCCAGCTCACCAGGGGAGATGAACACTGAAGCTTTCTTT. Translation gives CASSPGEMNTEAFF. The rearrangement joins TRBV18 to TRBJ1-1; D is undetermined. CDR3 length: 14 residues. The germline V and J ends were trimmed by 2 bases and 0 bases, with 7 bases remaining between them. The germline gives CDR1 KGHSH, CDR2 LQKENI.

In DNA form, the CDR3 reads TGTGCCAGCAGCTCGACAGTGAACACTGAAGCTTTCTTT. Amino acid sequence: CASSSTVNTEAFF. This chain uses TRBV7-3 with TRBJ1-1, with D possibly TRBD1 on 5 matching bases. The CDR3 runs 13 residues. Germline-derived CDR1 and CDR2 are SGHTA and FQGTGA. V dropped 4 bases and J dropped 0 bases, with 6 bases sitting between them.

This clone was seen only once. This rearrangement joins TRBV6-1 to TRBJ2-5, with D perhaps matching TRBD2 (6 bases). V dropped 4 bases and J dropped 1 base, with 10 bases sitting between them. The CDR3 runs 14 residues. CDR1 is MNHNS, CDR2 SASEGT, per germline. CDR3 protein: CASSVFGGQETQYF. The CDR3 DNA reads TGTGCCAGCAGTGTATTCGGGGGCCAAGAGACCCAGTACTTC.

DNA of the CDR3: TGTGCCAGCAGTGTTCAAGAGACCCAGTACTTC. It yields the protein CASSVQETQYF. V gene TRBV6-1 combines with J gene TRBJ2-5; D is uncertain. The V end lost 4 bases, the J end lost 2 bases, and 2 bases lay between the germline ends. This CDR3 contains 11 residues. CDR1 and CDR2 from the germline V gene are MNHNS and SASEGT.